Each of the 15 T cell receptor beta chains below was sequenced from the same sample in a study of blood T cell repertoires in COVID-19 (dated by TCRdb to about 2020). Library preparation used the immunoSEQ multiplex PCR assay. TCRdb stores this immuneACCESS table with in-frame sequences only. Part of the clones is absent; in the studies checked, under half of the shortfall reflects unresolved V genes, and no reason is known for the rest. Counted in this sample were more than 200,000 clones; 80% of them appeared once. Jointly, the top ten make up 7% to 8.5% of the sample. The sequenced material came from PBMCs or T cells enriched from blood (not recorded which). The source of these receptors is a woman in her 40s with acute COVID-19.

V is TRBV30 and J is TRBJ1-1; a weak D match, TRBD1 (5 bases). This CDR3 contains 16 residues. The germline V gene encodes CDR1 GTSNPN and CDR2 SVGIG (reference sequence). Trimming shortened V by 1 base and J by 0 bases, and 15 bases separated the two germline ends. In DNA, the CDR3 is TGTGCCTGGAGTGCCCTGGCCCAGGGATTGAACACTGAAGCTTTCTTT. Amino acids: CAWSALAQGLNTEAFF. Supplemented by reference TRBV30 and TRBJ1-1, the full variable domain reads SQTIHQWPATLVQPVGSPLSLECTVEGTSNPNLYWYRQAAGRGLQLLFYSVGIGQISSEVPQNLSASRPQDRQFILSSKKLLLSDSGFYLCAWSALAQGLNTEAFFGQGTRLTVV.

The rearrangement uses TRBV11-2 and TRBJ2-3, with D possibly matching TRBD2 (5 bases). The CDR3 is 14 residues long. Trimming took 5 bases from V and 1 from J, leaving 10 bases between them. Germline V lookup: CDR1 SGHAT, CDR2 FQNNGV. In DNA form, the CDR3 reads TGTGCCAGCAGCCCTACGCGGGGCACAGATACGCAGTATTTT. It yields the protein CASSPTRGTDTQYF.

The chain uses TRBV10-3 and TRBJ2-3, with 7 bases aligning to TRBD1. J lost 1 base, V lost 10 bases, and 2 bases had no gene match. Germline CDR1 ENHRY, CDR2 SYGVKD. The CDR3 sequence is 12 residues long. The CDR3 nucleotides are TGTGCCACCCAGGGGGGCACAGATACGCAGTATTTT. This codes for CATQGGTDTQYF.

V usage is TRBV7-9 and J usage is TRBJ1-4; TRBD1 matches at 7 bases. V lost 5 bases, J lost 2 bases, and 8 bases stayed unmatched. The CDR3 extends over 16 amino acids. Per germline, CDR1 SEHNR and CDR2 FQNEAQ (reference sequence). The CDR3 reads CASSASDRVTNEKLFF. CDR3 sequence (DNA): TGTGCCAGCAGCGCGAGCGACAGGGTTACTAATGAAAAACTGTTTTTT.

This rearrangement joins TRBV5-1 to TRBJ1-1, with D possibly being TRBD1 (5 bases). Looked up from germline, CDR1 is SGHRS and CDR2 is YFSETQ. CDR3 length: 16 amino acids. Between the trimmed V and J ends, which lost 4 bases and 6 bases, there was a span of 22 bases. The CDR3 nucleotides are TGCGCCAGCAGCCTATTCTCCCAGGCCAGCAGGGCTGAAGCTTTCTTT. Its protein product is CASSLFSQASRAEAFF.

This clone appeared a few times. The rearrangement joins TRBV5-4 to TRBJ2-1, with TRBD2 matching 8 bases. Looked up from germline, CDR1 is SGHNT and CDR2 is YYREEE (reference sequence). Losses at the gene ends were 3 bases for V and 2 bases for J; bases not matched to a gene: 4. There are 15 residues in the CDR3. In DNA form, the CDR3 reads TGTGCCAGCAGCTCACCGGGACTAGCCTACAATGAGCAGTTCTTC. Translating gives CASSSPGLAYNEQFF.

The V and J genes are TRBV5-6 and TRBJ1-1; D might be TRBD1 (6 bases). Trimming removed 4 bases from V and 3 bases from J, with 10 bases in between. Germline loops: CDR1 SGHDT, CDR2 YYEEEE. This CDR3 contains 13 residues. DNA for the CDR3: TGTGCCAGCAGCCTAACAGGGTACACTGAAGCTTTCTTT. This gives the protein CASSLTGYTEAFF.

This clone appeared once. The chain combines TRBV7-6 with TRBJ1-4; 8 bases fit TRBD1. The CDR3 has 18 amino acids. With 1 base clipped from V and 4 bases from J, the junction kept 11 bases outside the gene matches. CDR1 SGHVS and CDR2 FNYEAQ come from the germline V gene. CDR3 loop: CASSLGALAGGLNEKLFF. The CDR3 nucleotides are TGTGCCAGCAGCTTAGGGGCCCTGGCAGGGGGCCTTAATGAAAAACTGTTTTTT.

This clone was detected a few times. V and J are TRBV12-5 and TRBJ1-2; perhaps TRBD1 as D (5 bases). CDR1 is LGHNT and CDR2 is FRNRAP in the germline V gene. The germline V and J ends were trimmed by 5 bases and 9 bases, with 22 bases remaining between them. The CDR3 loop spans 15 amino acids. CDR3 DNA sequence: TGTGCTAGTGGTCTGCTCTCGGGGGGATCTATGCGCTACACCTTC. Protein: CASGLLSGGSMRYTF. Full variable domain (remainder filled in from reference TRBV12-5 and TRBJ1-2): DARVTQTPRHKVTEMGQEVTMRCQPILGHNTVFWYRQTMMQGLELLAYFRNRAPLDDSGMPKDRFSAEMPDATLATLKIQPSEPRDSAVYFCASGLLSGGSMRYTFGSGTRLTVV.

The J gene is TRBJ1-1, the V gene TRBV9; D is ambiguous. Germline-derived CDR1 and CDR2 are SGDLS and YYNGEE. Trimming stripped 0 bases from V and 0 bases from J, with 6 bases between. CDR3 size: 14 residues. The CDR3 DNA follows: TGTGCCAGCAGCGTAGGAGTTATGAACACTGAAGCTTTCTTT. Translated: CASSVGVMNTEAFF.

The chain recombines TRBV6-4 with TRBJ2-6; no reliable D call. Trimming stripped 3 bases from V and 2 bases from J, with 5 bases between. Germline CDR1 MRHNA, CDR2 SNTAGT. The CDR3 is made up of 14 amino acids. The CDR3 coding sequence is TGTGCCAGCAGTGAAGCCCCTGGGGCCAACGTCCTGACTTTC. Translation gives CASSEAPGANVLTF.

The chain combines TRBV7-2 with TRBJ2-1, with TRBD2 as a possible D gene (5 bases). The germline V gene encodes CDR1 SGHTA and CDR2 FQGNSA. CDR3 size: 17 residues. With 3 bases removed from V and 0 bases from J, the gap between germline ends came to 15 bases. The CDR3 DNA is TGTGCCAGCAGCTTTCATCGGGGAGTTAGCTCCTACAATGAGCAGTTCTTC. This codes for CASSFHRGVSSYNEQFF.

In its sample, this clone was seen once. This sequence joins TRBV28 and TRBJ1-2; D gene ambiguous. Trimming left V 4 bases short and J 4 bases short, with 13 bases between. The CDR3 contains 14 residues. Germline loops: CDR1 MDHEN, CDR2 SYDVKM. DNA for the CDR3: TGTGCCAGCAGTTCGTTCCAGGTACCCTATGGCTACACCTTC. Translation: CASSSFQVPYGYTF.

This clone was observed once. The gene calls are TRBV28 and TRBJ2-3; D is perhaps TRBD2 (5 bases). The CDR3 has 16 amino acids. V lost 5 bases and J lost 2, with 17 bases in between. Germline V gene lookup returns CDR1 MDHEN and CDR2 SYDVKM. The CDR3 DNA is TGTGCCAGCAGTCCCCTGAACACGGGGTTCACAGATACGCAGTATTTT. It encodes CASSPLNTGFTDTQYF.

The chain couples TRBV2 to TRBJ1-1; 11 nucleotides match TRBD1. J was trimmed by 4 bases and V by 6 bases; bases with no gene match: 4. The CDR3 runs 14 residues. Per the germline V gene, CDR1 is SNHLY and CDR2 is FYNNEI. The CDR3 DNA follows: TGTGCCAGCAGAGACGGGACAGGGGGCACTGAAGCTTTCTTT. Translating it yields CASRDGTGGTEAFF. Full variable domain (missing parts from reference TRBV2 and TRBJ1-1): EPEVTQTPSHQVTQMGQEVILRCVPISNHLYFYWYRQILGQKVEFLVSFYNNEISEKSEIFDDQFSVERPDGSNFTLKIRSTKLEDSAMYFCASRDGTGGTEAFFGQGTRLTVV.